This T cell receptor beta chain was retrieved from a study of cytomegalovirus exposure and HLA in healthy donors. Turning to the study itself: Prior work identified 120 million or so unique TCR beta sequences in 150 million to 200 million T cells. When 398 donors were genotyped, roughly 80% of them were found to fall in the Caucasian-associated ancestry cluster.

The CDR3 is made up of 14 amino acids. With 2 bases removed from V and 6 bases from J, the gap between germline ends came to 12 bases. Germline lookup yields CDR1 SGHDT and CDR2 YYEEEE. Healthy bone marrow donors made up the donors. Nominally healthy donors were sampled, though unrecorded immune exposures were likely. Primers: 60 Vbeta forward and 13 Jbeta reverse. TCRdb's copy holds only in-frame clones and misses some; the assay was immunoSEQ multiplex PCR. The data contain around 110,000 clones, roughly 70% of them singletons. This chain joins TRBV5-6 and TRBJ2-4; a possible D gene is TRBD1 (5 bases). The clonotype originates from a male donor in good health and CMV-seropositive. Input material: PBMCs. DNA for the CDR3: TGTGCCAGCAGCTTCTGGGGCATTCCAAACATTCAGTACTTC. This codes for CASSFWGIPNIQYF.